This TCR beta chain was retrieved from a study of T cells in Graves' hyperthyroidism and ophthalmopathy. Regarding the study as a whole: Researchers found most expanded thyroid clonotypes above 0.001 in blood as well.

This clonotype was detected many times. The antigen is unknown. Amplified regions were TCR beta CDR3 sequences from RNA transcripts. The TCR CDR3 was amplified in a first-round RT-PCR using the HTBI primer set. TCRdb processed the multiplex PCR reads anew with MiXCR; each CDR3 protein has one entry. The sample consists of about 400,000 distinct CDR3 sequences, approximately 15% of them appearing once. Uncontrolled infections, other autoimmune diseases, pregnancy or lactation led to exclusion of patients. Orbital computed tomography, thyroid ultrasound, serum thyroxine and TRAb, and clinical symptoms together informed the diagnoses. The CDR3 contains 13 residues. V lost 3 bases and J 6 bases, leaving 9 bases between the germline ends.

The J gene is TRBJ1-5, the V gene TRBV12-3 or TRBV12-4; D ambiguous. The sequenced sample consisted of blood. The TCR comes from a woman aged 25 to 39 with Graves' hyperthyroidism. The CDR3 region has the DNA TGTGCCAGCAGTTTTAGTGAGCGTCAGCCCCAGCATTTT. Translating gives CASSFSERQPQHF.